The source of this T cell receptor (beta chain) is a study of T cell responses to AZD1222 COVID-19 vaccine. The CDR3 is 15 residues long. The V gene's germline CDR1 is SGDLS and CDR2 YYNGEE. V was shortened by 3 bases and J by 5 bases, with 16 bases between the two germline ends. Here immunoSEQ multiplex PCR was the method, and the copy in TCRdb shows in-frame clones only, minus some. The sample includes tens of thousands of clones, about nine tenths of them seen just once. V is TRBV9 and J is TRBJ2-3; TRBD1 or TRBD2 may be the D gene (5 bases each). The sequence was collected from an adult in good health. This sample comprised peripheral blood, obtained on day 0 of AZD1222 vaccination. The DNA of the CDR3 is TGTGCCAGCAGCGGGGACCTTAGCTCTCAAGATACGCAGTATTTT. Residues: CASSGDLSSQDTQYF.